The entry that follows covers one TCR beta chain sequence. Its antigen is currently unknown. This table comes from immunoSEQ multiplex PCR, and its TCRdb copy is limited to in-frame clones, with some not included. The sample has some 73,000 clones, 85% to 90% seen once; the top ten hold under 0.65%. The sample is drawn from a study of OX40 agonist ivuxolimab in advanced cancers. Study-level findings and limits: Averaging showed that CD8+ T cells had more expanded clones than CD4+ did.

The clonotype was recovered from an adult with an advanced solid tumor such as melanoma, head and neck, liver or kidney cancer. The sample was CD4+ or CD8+ T cells sorted from blood, taken in a trial of the OX40 agonist ivuxolimab.

CDR3 coding DNA: TGTGCCAGCAGTGAGTCGACAGGGCCCAACTATGGCTACACCTTC. It yields the protein CASSESTGPNYGYTF. The chain employs TRBV6-1 and TRBJ1-2; 7 bases are a match to TRBD1. V shed 3 bases and J 2 bases; nucleotides not matched to a gene: 6. There are 15 residues in the CDR3. Germline V gene data show CDR1 as MNHNS and CDR2 as SASEGT.